The rows below give T cell receptor beta chains drawn from one sample of a study of blood T cells in healthy people across ages. Using its own MiXCR run on the 5' RACE reads, TCRdb lists one record per CDR3 protein. Seen here are a few hundred thousand distinct CDR3 sequences, roughly half observed once, and the top ten hold roughly 51%. The sequencing input was blood. Source of these receptors: a man in his 60s in good health. CDR3s leave out the opening cysteine and the closing phenylalanine or tryptophan. The D gene is left open where the match is weak.

j_call | v_call | d_call | cdr3_aa
TRBJ2-5 | TRBV29-1 | . | SVLTEIQY
TRBJ2-1 | TRBV12-3/TRBV12-4 | TRBD1 | ASSFVDRVHEQF
TRBJ2-6 | TRBV12-3/TRBV12-4 | . | ASSRTRNSGANVLT
TRBJ2-5 | TRBV28 | TRBD1 | ASNLGQGPLGETQY
TRBJ2-4 | TRBV20-1 | . | SAPSGAKNIQY
TRBJ2-7 | TRBV4-1 | . | ASSQGPGTYEQY
TRBJ2-6 | TRBV20-1 | . | SALGRTTSGANVLT
TRBJ1-2 | TRBV10-3 | . | AINGDGFVSYT
TRBJ2-1 | TRBV27 | TRBD1 | ASSPRQGRKNEQF
TRBJ2-3 | TRBV11-3 | . | ASSVRHAGDTQY
. | TRBV28 | . | ASSPIWGSYNEQY
TRBJ1-2 | TRBV5-1 | . | ASSLEGSGYT
TRBJ2-3 | TRBV20-1 | . | SARVLTSTDTQY
TRBJ2-5 | TRBV21-1 | . | ASGNSRGVETQY
TRBJ1-2 | TRBV29-1 | . | SVGEVGSNYGYT
TRBJ1-2 | TRBV12-3/TRBV12-4 | . | ASSPRQNYGYT
TRBJ2-7 | TRBV6-5 | . | ASSYGHEQY
TRBJ2-5 | TRBV7-2 | TRBD2 | ASSPDRAGDPTQY
TRBJ2-3 | TRBV6-5 | TRBD2 | ASSYERELRASIDTQY
TRBJ2-5 | TRBV6-2/TRBV6-3 | TRBD2 | TSSRLANQETQY
TRBJ2-3 | TRBV6-1 | TRBD1 | ASRRTGGFGDTQY
TRBJ2-5 | TRBV5-1 | . | ASSDKSAQY
TRBJ2-3 | TRBV7-2 | TRBD1 | ASSLGDRFADTQY
TRBJ2-1 | TRBV2 | . | ASTRPLGGDIDEQF
TRBJ2-7 | TRBV20-1 | . | SARDSSAYGEQY
TRBJ1-6 | TRBV29-1 | . | SARDGSSPLH
TRBJ2-1 | TRBV12-3/TRBV12-4 | TRBD1 | ASSLTGTGTPEQF
TRBJ1-2 | TRBV12-3/TRBV12-4 | . | ASSPLGGAGYT
TRBJ2-1 | TRBV20-1 | . | SASPSALLNEQF
TRBJ1-3 | TRBV29-1 | . | SVGRVGNTIY
TRBJ1-2 | TRBV14 | . | ASSLSGAGIYGYT
TRBJ1-6 | TRBV27 | . | ASSLSVTPYNSPLH
TRBJ2-1 | TRBV5-1 | . | ASSLAGMGAYNEQF
TRBJ1-1 | TRBV6-5 | . | ASTKELNTEAF
TRBJ2-4 | TRBV6-1 | . | ASSEALAGRIQY
TRBJ2-7 | TRBV28 | . | ASSPLLGASYEQY
TRBJ2-7 | TRBV5-1 | . | ASSLDTDDAQY
TRBJ2-4 | TRBV7-2 | . | ASSLEGRLTKNIQY
TRBJ2-6 | TRBV12-3/TRBV12-4 | . | ASTPVETGANVLT
TRBJ2-1 | TRBV6-1 | TRBD1 | ASSEGTGAYNEQF
TRBJ2-7 | TRBV28 | TRBD1 | ASRLPGQGSEQY
TRBJ2-7 | TRBV12-3/TRBV12-4 | TRBD1 | ASRSRQGAYEQY
TRBJ1-2 | TRBV20-1 | . | SATAGRGNGYT
TRBJ1-2 | TRBV11-1 | . | ASTPGSNYGYT
TRBJ2-7 | TRBV4-2 | TRBD1 | ASSQAGTEGYEQY
TRBJ1-4 | TRBV7-2 | TRBD1 | ASSLVGQGATGEKLF
TRBJ2-1 | TRBV3-1 | TRBD2 | ASSQDGASGTKSYNEQF
TRBJ2-7 | TRBV7-2 | . | ASSPSGLPTYEQY